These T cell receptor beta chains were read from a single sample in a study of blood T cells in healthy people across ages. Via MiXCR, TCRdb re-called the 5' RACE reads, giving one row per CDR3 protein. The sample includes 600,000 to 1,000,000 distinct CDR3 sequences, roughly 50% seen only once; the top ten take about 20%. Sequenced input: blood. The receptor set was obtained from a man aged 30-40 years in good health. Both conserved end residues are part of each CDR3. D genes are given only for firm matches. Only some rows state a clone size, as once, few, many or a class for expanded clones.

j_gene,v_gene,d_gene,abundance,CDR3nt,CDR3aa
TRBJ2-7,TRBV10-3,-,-,TGTGCCATCAGTGAGTCCACTGTCGGGAGTGCCTACGAGCAGTACTTC,CAISESTVGSAYEQYF
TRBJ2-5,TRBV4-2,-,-,TGTGCCAGCAGCCAAGATAGGGACTGGTCCAGGGAAGAGACCCAGTACTTC,CASSQDRDWSREETQYF
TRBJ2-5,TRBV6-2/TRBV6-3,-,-,TGTGCCAGCAGTTACAGTATATTCAACCAAGAGACCCAGTACTTC,CASSYSIFNQETQYF
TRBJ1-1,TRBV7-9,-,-,TGTGCCAGCAGCCCAACAAGGAACACTGAAGCTTTCTTT,CASSPTRNTEAFF
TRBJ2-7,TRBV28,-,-,TGTGCCAGCAATGCAGGGGGGACCTATTACGAGCAGTACTTC,CASNAGGTYYEQYF
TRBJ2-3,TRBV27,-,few,TGTGCCAGCGGGGTATGGGAGTACACGCAGTATTTT,CASGVWEYTQYF
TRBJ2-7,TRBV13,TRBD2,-,TGTGCCAGCAGCTCCCCCCAGCGGGGGTCCTACGAGCAGTACTTC,CASSSPQRGSYEQYF
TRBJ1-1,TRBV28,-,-,TGTGCCAGCAGTTTACGTCCGAGACTGAACACTGAAGCTTTCTTT,CASSLRPRLNTEAFF
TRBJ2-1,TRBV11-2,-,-,TGTGCCGGCAGCTTAGTAGGCAATGAGCAGTTCTTC,CAGSLVGNEQFF
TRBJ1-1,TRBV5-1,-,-,TGCGCCAGCAGCTTGGTGGGGGGGACTCTGAACACTGAAGCTTTCTTT,CASSLVGGTLNTEAFF
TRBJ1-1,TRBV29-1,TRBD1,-,TGCAGCGTTGGTGCCCCCAGACAGGGATCACCAAAGTGGGAACAGAACACTGAAGCTTTCTTT,CSVGAPRQGSPKWEQNTEAFF
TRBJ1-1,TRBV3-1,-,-,TGTGCCAGCAGTACTAACCAGGGGACTGAAGCTTTCTTT,CASSTNQGTEAFF
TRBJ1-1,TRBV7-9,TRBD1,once,TGTGCCAGCAGCCCACAGGGACAGGCGGCTTTCTTT,CASSPQGQAAFF
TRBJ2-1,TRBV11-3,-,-,TGTGCCAGCAGCCCCCTGGCGCGGGGTCGGGATCATGAGCAGTTCTTC,CASSPLARGRDHEQFF
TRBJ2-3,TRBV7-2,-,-,TGTGCCAGCAGCTCTCGAAACCCCACAGATACGCAGTATTTT,CASSSRNPTDTQYF
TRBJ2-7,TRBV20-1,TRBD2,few,TGCAGTGCTCGTACCCCGACTAGCGGGGGGGCCTACGAGCAGTACTTC,CSARTPTSGGAYEQYF
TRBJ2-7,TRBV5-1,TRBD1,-,TGCGCCACCCGCACAGGGACAGGAGCCTACGAGCAGTACTTC,CATRTGTGAYEQYF
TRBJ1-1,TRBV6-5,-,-,TGTGCCAGCAGTTACTCCCCTGTGGCGGGGTATACTGAAGCTTTCTTT,CASSYSPVAGYTEAFF
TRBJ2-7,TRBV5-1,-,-,TGCGCCAGCAGCTTGGACGGCAGCTCCTACGAGCAGTACTTC,CASSLDGSSYEQYF
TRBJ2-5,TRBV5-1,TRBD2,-,TGCGCCAGCAGCTCCTTTGGGACTAGCGGGAGATTTGAGCAGTACTTC,CASSSFGTSGRFEQYF
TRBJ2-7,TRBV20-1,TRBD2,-,TGCAGTGCCAGAGGCGGGGGGCGTTTCGGGTACGAGCAGTACTTC,CSARGGGRFGYEQYF
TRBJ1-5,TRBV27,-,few,TGTGCCAGCAGGGTTACACGGGATGGCAATCAGCCCCAGCATTTT,CASRVTRDGNQPQHF
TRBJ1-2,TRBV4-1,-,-,TGCGCCAGCAGCCAAGATTGGCTGGCTAACTATGGCTACACCTTC,CASSQDWLANYGYTF
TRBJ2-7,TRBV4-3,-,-,TGCGCCAGCAGCCCCCACACGGCGGACCCCGCCATTGATGAGCAGTACTTC,CASSPHTADPAIDEQYF
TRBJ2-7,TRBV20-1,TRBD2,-,TGCGCAGCGGGAGGTGCCTACGAGCAGTACTTC,CAAGGAYEQYF
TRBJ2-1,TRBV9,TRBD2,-,TGTGCCAGCAGCGTAGTCCTAGCGGGTATCCATGAGCAGTTCTTC,CASSVVLAGIHEQFF
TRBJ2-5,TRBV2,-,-,TGTGCCAGCACTGTGTTAAGTCCCCAGGAGCAGTACTTC,CASTVLSPQEQYF
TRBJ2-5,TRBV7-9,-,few,TGTGCCAGCAGCTTAAGTAAGACTCGGGAGACCCAGTACTTC,CASSLSKTRETQYF
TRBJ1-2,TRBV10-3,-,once,TGTGCCATCAGGGGTAACTATGGCTACACCTTC,CAIRGNYGYTF
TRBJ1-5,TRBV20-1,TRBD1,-,TGCAGTGCTCAGGGACAGGGGGACAATCAGCCCCAGCATTTT,CSAQGQGDNQPQHF
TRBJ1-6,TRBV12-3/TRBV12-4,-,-,TGTGCCAGCAGTTTCGGGGGCGGCAGAAATTCACCCCTCCACTTT,CASSFGGGRNSPLHF
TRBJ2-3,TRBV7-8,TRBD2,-,TGTGCCAGCAGCACCGGGACTAGCCCTAGCCCAGATACGCAGTATTTT,CASSTGTSPSPDTQYF
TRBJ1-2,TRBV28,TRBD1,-,TGTGCCAGCAGCCTGGCTTCCGGACAGGGAGGTGGCTACACCTTC,CASSLASGQGGGYTF
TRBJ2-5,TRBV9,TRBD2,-,TGTGCCAGCAGCTTCGGACTAGATCAAGAGACCCAGTACTTC,CASSFGLDQETQYF
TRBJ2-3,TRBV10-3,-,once,TGTGCCATCAGTGAATTGGACTCGTCAGATACGCAGTATTTT,CAISELDSSDTQYF
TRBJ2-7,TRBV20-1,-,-,TGCAGTGCGACCTCAGGGTCCTACGAGCAGTACTTC,CSATSGSYEQYF
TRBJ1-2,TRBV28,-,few,TGTGCCAGCACAACAATGGGGGAACCGGACTATGGCTACACCTTC,CASTTMGEPDYGYTF
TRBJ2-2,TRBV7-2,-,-,TGTGCCAGCAGCCCCGTCGGGACCGTTCACACCGGGGAGCTGTTTTTT,CASSPVGTVHTGELFF
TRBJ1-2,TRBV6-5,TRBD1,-,TGTGCCAGCAGTCACAGGGGAGAAATTCGCCAGACTTCCCTCTATGGCTACACCTTC,CASSHRGEIRQTSLYGYTF
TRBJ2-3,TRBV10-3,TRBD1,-,TGTGCCACCTGGGACAGGTCCACAGATACGCAGTATTTT,CATWDRSTDTQYF
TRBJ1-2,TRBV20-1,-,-,TGCAGTACAAGCGACCAGATCCACTATGGCTACACCTTC,CSTSDQIHYGYTF
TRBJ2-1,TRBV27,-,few,TGTGCCAGCAGTTGGGGGACTTCATACAATGAGCAGTTCTTC,CASSWGTSYNEQFF
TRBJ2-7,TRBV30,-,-,TGTGCCTGGAGTGTCGCCCGGAGTCGGATAGGCTACGAGCAGTACTTC,CAWSVARSRIGYEQYF
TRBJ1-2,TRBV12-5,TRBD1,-,TGTGCTAGTGGCCCTGACAGGGGTGTTTATGGCTACACCTTC,CASGPDRGVYGYTF
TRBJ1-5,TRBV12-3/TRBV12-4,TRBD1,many,TGTGCCAGCAGTCTACAGGGGAATCAGCCCCAGCATTTT,CASSLQGNQPQHF
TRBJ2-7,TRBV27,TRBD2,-,TGTGCCAGCAGTTGGGCTAGCGGTTACGAGCAGTACTTC,CASSWASGYEQYF
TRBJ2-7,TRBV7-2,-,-,TGTGCCAGCTCGCGGGGTAGGGACTACGAGCAGTACTTC,CASSRGRDYEQYF